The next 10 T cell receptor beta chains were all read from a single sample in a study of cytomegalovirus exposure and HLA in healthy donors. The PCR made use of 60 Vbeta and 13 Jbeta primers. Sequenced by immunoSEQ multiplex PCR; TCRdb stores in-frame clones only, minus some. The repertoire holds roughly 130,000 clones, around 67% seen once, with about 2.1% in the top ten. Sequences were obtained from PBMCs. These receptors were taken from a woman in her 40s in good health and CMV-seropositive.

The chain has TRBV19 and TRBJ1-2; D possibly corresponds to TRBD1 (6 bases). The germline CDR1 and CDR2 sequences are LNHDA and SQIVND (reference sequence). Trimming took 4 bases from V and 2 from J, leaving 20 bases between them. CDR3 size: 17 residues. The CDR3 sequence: CASSTIVPGQVNYGYTF. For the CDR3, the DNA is TGTGCCAGTAGTACGATTGTACCGGGACAAGTAAACTATGGCTACACCTTC.

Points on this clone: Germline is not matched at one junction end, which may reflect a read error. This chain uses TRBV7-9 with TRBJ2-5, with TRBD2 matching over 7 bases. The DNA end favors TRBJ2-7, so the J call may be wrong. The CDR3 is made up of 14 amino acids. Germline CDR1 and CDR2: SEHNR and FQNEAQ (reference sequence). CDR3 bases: TGTTCCAGCAGCTACACTAGCGTCCCCTACGAGCAGTACTTC. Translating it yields CSSSYTSVPYEQYF.

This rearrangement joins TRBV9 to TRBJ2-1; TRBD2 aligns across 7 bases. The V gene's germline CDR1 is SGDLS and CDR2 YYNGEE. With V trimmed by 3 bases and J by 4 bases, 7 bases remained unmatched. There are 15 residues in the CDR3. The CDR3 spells CASSARDYPYNEQFF. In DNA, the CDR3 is TGTGCCAGCAGCGCCCGGGACTACCCTTACAATGAGCAGTTCTTC.

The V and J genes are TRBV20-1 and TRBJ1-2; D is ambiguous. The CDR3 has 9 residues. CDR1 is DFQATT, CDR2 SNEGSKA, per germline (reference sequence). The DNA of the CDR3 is TGCAGGGCGGCCTATGGCTACACCTTC. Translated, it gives CRAAYGYTF.

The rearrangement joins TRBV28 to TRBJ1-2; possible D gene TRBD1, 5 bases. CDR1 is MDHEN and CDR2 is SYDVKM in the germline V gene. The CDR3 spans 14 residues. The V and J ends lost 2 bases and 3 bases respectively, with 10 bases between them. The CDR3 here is CASSLGGNDYGYTF. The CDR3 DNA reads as TGTGCCAGCAGTTTAGGGGGGAACGACTATGGCTACACCTTC.

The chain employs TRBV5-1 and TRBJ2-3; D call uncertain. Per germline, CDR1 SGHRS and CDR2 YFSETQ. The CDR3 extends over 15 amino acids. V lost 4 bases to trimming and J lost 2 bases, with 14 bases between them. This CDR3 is CASSPMVVATDTQYF. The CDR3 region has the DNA TGCGCCAGCAGCCCCATGGTGGTAGCCACAGATACGCAGTATTTT. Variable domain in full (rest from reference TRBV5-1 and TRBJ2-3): KAGVTQTPRYLIKTRGQQVTLSCSPISGHRSVSWYQQTPGQGLQFLFEYFSETQRNKGNFPGRFSGRQFSNSRSEMNVSTLELGDSALYLCASSPMVVATDTQYFGPGTRLTVL.

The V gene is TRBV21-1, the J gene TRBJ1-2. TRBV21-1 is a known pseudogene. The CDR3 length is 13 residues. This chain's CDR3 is CASSKRGGCGYTF. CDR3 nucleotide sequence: TGTGCCAGCAGCAAAAGGGGGGGATGTGGCTACACCTTC.

CDR3 DNA sequence: TGTGCCAGCGGCCAGGGGTTGGAAAATGAAAAACTGTTTTTT. Amino acid sequence: CASGQGLENEKLFF. The chain joins TRBV19 to TRBJ1-4, with TRBD1 as a possible D gene (6 bases). V lost 9 bases to trimming and J lost 5 bases, with 16 bases between them. The CDR3 is 14 amino acids. CDR1 LNHDA and CDR2 SQIVND come from the germline V gene (reference sequence). The complete variable domain, with remaining parts taken from reference TRBV19 and TRBJ1-4, reads DGGITQSPKYLFRKEGQNVTLSCEQNLNHDAMYWYRQDPGQGLRLIYYSQIVNDFQKGDIAEGYSVSREKKESFPLTVTSAQKNPTAFYLCASGQGLENEKLFFGSGTQLSVL.

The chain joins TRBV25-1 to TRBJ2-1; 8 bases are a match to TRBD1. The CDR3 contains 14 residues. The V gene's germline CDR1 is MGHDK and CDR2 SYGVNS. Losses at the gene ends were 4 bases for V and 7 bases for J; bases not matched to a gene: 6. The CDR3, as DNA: TGTGCCAGCAGTGCCCGGACAGGGAGGAATGAGCAGTTCTTC. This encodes CASSARTGRNEQFF.

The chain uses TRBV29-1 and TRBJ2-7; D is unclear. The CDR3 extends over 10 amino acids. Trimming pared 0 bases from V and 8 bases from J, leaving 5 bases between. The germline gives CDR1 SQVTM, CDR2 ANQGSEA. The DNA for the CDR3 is TGCAGCGTTGAAGAGGGCCAGCAGTACTTC. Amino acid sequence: CSVEEGQQYF.